The 30 T cell receptor beta chains reported below all come from one sample, sequenced in a study of blood T cell repertoires in COVID-19. Clones were sequenced by immunoSEQ multiplex PCR, and TCRdb holds only the in-frame ones, with some missing. The sample lists 300,000 to 350,000 clones; around nine tenths were seen once. What was sequenced was PBMCs or T cells enriched from blood (not recorded which). The receptors come from a woman younger than 45 who had been exposed to COVID-19.

J is TRBJ2-7 and V is TRBV7-3; unclear D gene. Germline V CDR1 and CDR2: SGHTA, FQGTGA. This CDR3 is 13 amino acids long. V lost 5 bases and J 6 bases, leaving 14 bases between the germline ends. Here the CDR3 reads CASSPGYSGEQYF. The CDR3 region has the DNA TGTGCCAGCAGCCCGGGTTACTCGGGCGAGCAGTACTTC.

This rearrangement joins TRBV6-5 to TRBJ1-6; no definite D call. The CDR3 loop spans 14 amino acids. Trimming took 7 bases from V and 10 from J, leaving 17 bases between them. The germline CDR1 and CDR2 sequences are MNHEY and SVGAGI. The CDR3 is CASTETRLGSPLHF. CDR3 in DNA: TGTGCCAGCACCGAGACTCGCCTAGGATCACCCCTCCACTTT.

V gene TRBV15 combines with J gene TRBJ2-1; TRBD2 matches at 12 bases. The germline CDR1 and CDR2 sequences are LNHNV and YYDKDF (reference sequence). Trimming at V came to 4 bases and at J to 0 bases, leaving 19 bases not matched to a gene. The CDR3 runs to 22 residues. CDR3 sequence: CATSKEPGLAGWSESSYNEQFF. The CDR3 DNA follows: TGTGCCACCAGCAAAGAACCGGGACTAGCGGGTTGGTCTGAAAGCTCCTACAATGAGCAGTTCTTC. Full variable domain (remainder filled in from reference TRBV15 and TRBJ2-1): DAMVIQNPRYQVTQFGKPVTLSCSQTLNHNVMYWYQQKSSQAPKLLFHYYDKDFNNEADTPDNFQSRRPNTSFCFLDIRSPGLGDTAMYLCATSKEPGLAGWSESSYNEQFFGPGTRLTVL.

The chain combines TRBV18 with TRBJ1-3, with 7 bases fitting TRBD1. Per germline, CDR1 KGHSH and CDR2 LQKENI. The CDR3 runs to 17 residues. Trimming took 3 bases from V and 0 from J; bases not matched to a gene: 8. The chain's CDR3 is CASSPLDRPASGNTIYF. The CDR3 DNA reads as TGTGCCAGCTCACCCTTGGACAGGCCAGCCTCTGGAAACACCATATATTTT.

This clone has a single count. The chain links TRBV5-8 to TRBJ2-1; 7 bases fit TRBD2. The CDR3 has 15 residues. V lost 0 bases to trimming and J lost 4 bases; unmatched junction nucleotides: 4. Germline CDR1 SGHTS, CDR2 YDEGEE. CDR3 in amino acids: CASSLGRDYYNEQFF. For the CDR3, the DNA is TGTGCCAGCAGCTTGGGCCGGGACTATTACAATGAGCAGTTCTTC.

The chain couples TRBV3-1 (or the pseudogene TRBV3-2) to TRBJ2-5; 7 bases are shared with TRBD1. Germline CDR1 is LGHDT and CDR2 is YNNKEL (reference sequence). CDR3 length: 14 residues. After removal of 4 bases from V and 5 bases from J, the junction contained 7 bases not matched to a gene. This CDR3 reads CASSPPDRTETQYF. The CDR3 DNA sequence: TGTGCCAGCAGCCCGCCGGACAGGACGGAGACCCAGTACTTC.

The chain recombines TRBV28 with TRBJ2-7; TRBD1 matches at 8 bases. CDR3 length: 14 residues. Germline V gives CDR1 MDHEN, CDR2 SYDVKM. V trimming: 6 bases; J trimming: 1 base; junction bases outside the gene matches: 5. This chain's CDR3 is CASRGTGRSYEQYF. The CDR3 nucleotides are TGTGCCAGCAGGGGGACAGGCAGGTCCTACGAGCAGTACTTC.

This clone turned up a few times. The chain couples TRBV5-1 to TRBJ2-7; 9 bases align to TRBD1. The CDR3 totals 15 residues. Germline values: CDR1 SGHRS, CDR2 YFSETQ. After removal of 0 bases from V and 4 bases from J, the junction contained 5 bases not matched to a gene. The chain's CDR3 is CASSLEGTGSYEQYF. CDR3 in DNA: TGCGCCAGCAGCTTGGAGGGGACAGGGTCTTACGAGCAGTACTTC.

The chain joins TRBV29-1 to TRBJ2-1; D might be TRBD1 (7 bases). The CDR3 totals 10 residues. Germline V gives CDR1 SQVTM, CDR2 ANQGSEA. V gave up 7 bases and J gave up 9 bases, with 10 bases separating them. In DNA, the CDR3 is TGCAGCGCCCAGGGGGGTGAGCAGTTCTTC. This encodes CSAQGGEQFF.

This chain uses TRBV29-1 with TRBJ1-1; a weak D match, TRBD1 (5 bases). Germline V CDR1 and CDR2: SQVTM, ANQGSEA. This CDR3 is built from 12 residues. The V end lost 6 bases, the J end lost 4 bases, and 12 bases lay between the germline ends. The CDR3 DNA sequence: TGCAGCGTACAGACAGTTGGCACTGAAGCTTTCTTT. Translation gives CSVQTVGTEAFF.

The chain uses TRBV13 and TRBJ2-7; 7 bases fit TRBD2. The germline V gene encodes CDR1 PRHDT and CDR2 FYEKMQ (reference sequence). V gave up 4 bases and J gave up 8 bases; unmatched junction bases: 14. The CDR3 runs to 15 residues. Written as DNA, the CDR3 is TGTGCCAGCAGCTCACCGGGACTACTCCCTAACAAGCAGTACTTC. Protein: CASSSPGLLPNKQYF.

This clone was counted once. The chain joins TRBV25-1 to TRBJ1-2; a possible D gene is TRBD1 (6 bases). The CDR3 runs 14 residues. V lost 3 bases and J lost 0, with 8 bases in between. Germline-derived CDR1 and CDR2 are MGHDK and SYGVNS. The CDR3 DNA sequence: TGTGCCAGCAGTGAGGCAGGGGCTAACTATGGCTACACCTTC. Its protein product is CASSEAGANYGYTF.

The genes are TRBV9 and TRBJ2-6; unclear D gene. The CDR3 loop spans 15 amino acids. Germline CDR1 and CDR2: SGDLS and YYNGEE. V shed 5 bases and J shed 0 bases, with 9 bases lying between them. CDR3 region: CASSSHSSGANVLTF. CDR3 DNA: TGTGCCAGCAGTTCTCATAGCTCTGGGGCCAACGTCCTGACTTTC.

The rearrangement uses TRBV10-3 and TRBJ2-5; 9 bases map to TRBD2. The length of the CDR3 is 20 residues. From germline, CDR1 is ENHRY and CDR2 SYGVKD. After removal of 0 bases from V and 2 bases from J, the junction contained 16 bases not matched to a gene. The CDR3: CAISESKSGSGRPLQETQYF. The CDR3 region has the DNA TGTGCCATCAGTGAGTCGAAATCGGGCAGCGGGAGGCCTCTTCAAGAGACCCAGTACTTC.

The chain joins TRBV2 to TRBJ1-2; D uncertain. The germline V gene has CDR1 SNHLY and CDR2 FYNNEI. The CDR3 has 15 residues. The germline V and J ends were trimmed by 3 bases and 4 bases, with 15 bases remaining between them. CDR3 coding DNA: TGTGCCAGCAGTGATGTCGGGCCCGCGGGCTATGGCTACACCTTC. The encoded protein is CASSDVGPAGYGYTF.

The chain recombines TRBV7-2 with TRBJ2-7; D may be TRBD1 (6 bases). Germline CDR1 is SGHTA and CDR2 is FQGNSA. V was clipped by 5 bases and J by 7 bases, with 15 bases between them. The CDR3 sequence is 13 residues long. In DNA form, the CDR3 reads TGTGCCAGCAGCCAAATGGGGGCTGGGGAGCAGTACTTC. Translating gives CASSQMGAGEQYF.

In nucleotides, the CDR3 is TGTGCCAGCAGCGTAGAAACACGAGGAAACACCATATATTTT. Translation gives CASSVETRGNTIYF. The rearrangement joins TRBV9 to TRBJ1-3; D remains unclear. Germline values: CDR1 SGDLS, CDR2 YYNGEE. The V end was cut by 0 bases, the J end by 4 bases, with 8 bases between. The CDR3 extends over 14 amino acids.

The chain links TRBV27 to TRBJ2-1; 11 bases match TRBD2. Germline trimming cut 5 bases from V and 8 bases from J; bases unmatched to any gene: 14. The germline V gene encodes CDR1 MNHEY and CDR2 SMNVEV (reference sequence). The CDR3 sequence is 17 residues long. CDR3 DNA: TGTGCCAGCAGTCTAGTCCAGGGACTAGCGGTCGGGGATGAGCAGTTCTTC. Amino acid sequence: CASSLVQGLAVGDEQFF.

On this clone: A read error may produce the germline difference seen at one junction end. The rearrangement links TRBV28 to TRBJ1-1; D unresolved. CDR3 size: 9 residues. Germline CDR1 and CDR2: MDHEN and SYDVKM. The CDR3 loop reads CASSPPPYF. DNA of the CDR3: TGTGCCAGCAGTCCGCCCCCCTATTTT.

This clone was detected only once. The chain couples TRBV5-6 to TRBJ2-5; 11 nucleotides line up with TRBD1. The CDR3 is 15 residues long. J lost 3 bases, V lost 4 bases, and 5 bases had no gene match. Germline V CDR1 and CDR2: SGHDT, YYEEEE. This CDR3 is CASSRPGQGEETQYF. CDR3 DNA sequence: TGTGCCAGCAGCCGCCCGGGACAGGGGGAAGAGACCCAGTACTTC. Together with reference TRBV5-6 and TRBJ2-5, the CDR3 gives the full variable domain: DAGVTQSPTHLIKTRGQQVTLRCSPKSGHDTVSWYQQALGQGPQFIFQYYEEEERQRGNFPDRFSGHQFPNYSSELNVNALLLGDSALYLCASSRPGQGEETQYFGPGTRLLVL.

The V and J genes are TRBV19 and TRBJ2-7, with 9 positions matching TRBD2. The CDR3 runs to 16 residues. The junction had 7 bases not matched to a gene; V was cut back by 1 base and J by 3 bases. The germline gives CDR1 LNHDA, CDR2 SQIVND (reference sequence). The CDR3 region has the DNA TGTGCCAGTAGTATAGGAGGTAGCGGGAGTCGCTACGAGCAGTACTTC. The encoded protein is CASSIGGSGSRYEQYF.

The V call is TRBV29-1, the J call TRBJ2-3; 10 bases agree with TRBD2. CDR3 size: 14 residues. The germline V gene has CDR1 SQVTM and CDR2 ANQGSEA. The V and J ends lost 3 bases and 6 bases, in that order; junction bases with no gene match: 6. CDR3 nucleotides: TGCAGCGTTGACCTAGCGGGAGTATGGGATACGCAGTATTTT. This sequence encodes CSVDLAGVWDTQYF.

The chain uses TRBV11-1 and TRBJ2-3, with a weak D call TRBD2 (5 bases). This CDR3 has 14 residues. Trimming took off 2 bases at V and 4 bases at J, with 10 bases between the two ends. Germline CDR1 and CDR2: SGHAT and FQDESV (reference sequence). Here the CDR3 DNA reads TGTGCCAGCAGCTTACCTAGCTCCGCAGATACGCAGTATTTT. Its protein product is CASSLPSSADTQYF.

V usage is TRBV27 and J usage is TRBJ2-1; D might be TRBD2 (6 bases). V gave up 6 bases and J gave up 8 bases, with 23 bases separating them. The CDR3 is 16 amino acids. Germline V lookup: CDR1 MNHEY, CDR2 SMNVEV (reference sequence). DNA of the CDR3: TGTGCCAGCAGCCCTACACTTAGTGGCGGGGTGGATGAGCAGTTCTTC. This codes for CASSPTLSGGVDEQFF.

This CDR3 reads CASSQDRTNEKLFF. The CDR3 DNA sequence: TGTGCCAGCAGCCAAGACAGAACTAATGAAAAACTGTTTTTT. The V gene is TRBV7-8, the J gene TRBJ1-4, with D possibly TRBD1 on 5 matching bases. Trimming pared 5 bases from V and 1 base from J, leaving 8 bases between. Germline assignment: CDR1 SGHVS and CDR2 FQNEAQ. The CDR3 loop spans 14 amino acids. The full variable domain, with the rest looked up from reference TRBV7-8 and TRBJ1-4, is GAGVSQSPRYKVAKRGQDVALRCDPISGHVSLFWYQQALGQGPEFLTYFQNEAQLDKSGLPSDRFFAERPEGSVSTLKIQRTQQEDSAVYLCASSQDRTNEKLFFGSGTQLSVL.

The chain links TRBV27 to TRBJ1-1; 7 nucleotides align to TRBD1. The CDR3 contains 14 residues. V lost 6 bases, J lost 4 bases, and 8 bases stayed unmatched. The germline V gene has CDR1 MNHEY and CDR2 SMNVEV (reference sequence). The CDR3 region is CASRARQGLTEAFF. CDR3 nucleotide sequence: TGTGCCAGCAGAGCTAGACAGGGACTCACTGAAGCTTTCTTT.

V gene TRBV7-3 combines with J gene TRBJ2-3; D is unclear. The germline CDR1 and CDR2 sequences are SGHTA and FQGTGA. V was shortened by 4 bases and J by 2 bases, with 13 bases between the two germline ends. The CDR3 is 15 amino acids. The CDR3: CASSSNSMYTDTQYF. The CDR3 bases are TGTGCCAGCAGCTCCAACTCCATGTACACAGATACGCAGTATTTT.

The chain couples TRBV3-1 (or the pseudogene TRBV3-2) to TRBJ2-7, with TRBD1 matching over 8 bases. The CDR3 sequence is 16 residues long. CDR1 and CDR2 (germline): LGHDT, YNNKEL (reference sequence). Trimming cost V 4 bases and J 0 bases; bases outside gene matches: 8. Here the CDR3 DNA reads TGTGCCAGCAGCCGTTCGGGACAGGCCAGCTCCTACGAGCAGTACTTC. Translated: CASSRSGQASSYEQYF.

V and J are TRBV7-7 and TRBJ2-2; TRBD1 matches 9 bases. The CDR3 is 16 residues long. Looked up from germline, CDR1 is SSHAT and CDR2 is FNYEAQ (reference sequence). V gave up 1 base and J gave up 4 bases; unmatched junction bases: 4. Written as DNA, the CDR3 is TGTGCCAGCAGCTTAGGGACAGGGGCGTCCACCGGGGAGCTGTTTTTT. Protein sequence: CASSLGTGASTGELFF.

The CDR3 DNA reads TGTGCCAGCAGTGAAGTCAGAGGAGTTGAAAAACTGTTTTTT. It encodes CASSEVRGVEKLFF. V is TRBV2 and J is TRBJ1-4; D unresolved. The CDR3 is 14 residues long. Germline V lookup: CDR1 SNHLY, CDR2 FYNNEI. The V and J ends lost 1 base and 7 bases respectively, with 10 bases between them.